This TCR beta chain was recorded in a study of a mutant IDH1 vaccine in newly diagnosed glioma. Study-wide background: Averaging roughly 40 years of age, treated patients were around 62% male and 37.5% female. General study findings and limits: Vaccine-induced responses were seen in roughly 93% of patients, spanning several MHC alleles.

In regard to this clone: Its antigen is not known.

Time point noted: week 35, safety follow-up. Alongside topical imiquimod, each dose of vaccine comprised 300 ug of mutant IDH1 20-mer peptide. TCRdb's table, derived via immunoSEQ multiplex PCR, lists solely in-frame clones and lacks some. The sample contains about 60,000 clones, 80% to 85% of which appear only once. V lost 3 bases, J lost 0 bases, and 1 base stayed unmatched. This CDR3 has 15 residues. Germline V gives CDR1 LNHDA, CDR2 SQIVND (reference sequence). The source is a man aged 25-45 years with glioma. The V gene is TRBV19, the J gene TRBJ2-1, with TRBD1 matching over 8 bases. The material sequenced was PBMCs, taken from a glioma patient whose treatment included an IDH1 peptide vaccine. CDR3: CASSIDRGSYNEQFF. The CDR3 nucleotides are TGTGCCAGTAGTATTGACAGGGGCTCCTACAATGAGCAGTTCTTC.